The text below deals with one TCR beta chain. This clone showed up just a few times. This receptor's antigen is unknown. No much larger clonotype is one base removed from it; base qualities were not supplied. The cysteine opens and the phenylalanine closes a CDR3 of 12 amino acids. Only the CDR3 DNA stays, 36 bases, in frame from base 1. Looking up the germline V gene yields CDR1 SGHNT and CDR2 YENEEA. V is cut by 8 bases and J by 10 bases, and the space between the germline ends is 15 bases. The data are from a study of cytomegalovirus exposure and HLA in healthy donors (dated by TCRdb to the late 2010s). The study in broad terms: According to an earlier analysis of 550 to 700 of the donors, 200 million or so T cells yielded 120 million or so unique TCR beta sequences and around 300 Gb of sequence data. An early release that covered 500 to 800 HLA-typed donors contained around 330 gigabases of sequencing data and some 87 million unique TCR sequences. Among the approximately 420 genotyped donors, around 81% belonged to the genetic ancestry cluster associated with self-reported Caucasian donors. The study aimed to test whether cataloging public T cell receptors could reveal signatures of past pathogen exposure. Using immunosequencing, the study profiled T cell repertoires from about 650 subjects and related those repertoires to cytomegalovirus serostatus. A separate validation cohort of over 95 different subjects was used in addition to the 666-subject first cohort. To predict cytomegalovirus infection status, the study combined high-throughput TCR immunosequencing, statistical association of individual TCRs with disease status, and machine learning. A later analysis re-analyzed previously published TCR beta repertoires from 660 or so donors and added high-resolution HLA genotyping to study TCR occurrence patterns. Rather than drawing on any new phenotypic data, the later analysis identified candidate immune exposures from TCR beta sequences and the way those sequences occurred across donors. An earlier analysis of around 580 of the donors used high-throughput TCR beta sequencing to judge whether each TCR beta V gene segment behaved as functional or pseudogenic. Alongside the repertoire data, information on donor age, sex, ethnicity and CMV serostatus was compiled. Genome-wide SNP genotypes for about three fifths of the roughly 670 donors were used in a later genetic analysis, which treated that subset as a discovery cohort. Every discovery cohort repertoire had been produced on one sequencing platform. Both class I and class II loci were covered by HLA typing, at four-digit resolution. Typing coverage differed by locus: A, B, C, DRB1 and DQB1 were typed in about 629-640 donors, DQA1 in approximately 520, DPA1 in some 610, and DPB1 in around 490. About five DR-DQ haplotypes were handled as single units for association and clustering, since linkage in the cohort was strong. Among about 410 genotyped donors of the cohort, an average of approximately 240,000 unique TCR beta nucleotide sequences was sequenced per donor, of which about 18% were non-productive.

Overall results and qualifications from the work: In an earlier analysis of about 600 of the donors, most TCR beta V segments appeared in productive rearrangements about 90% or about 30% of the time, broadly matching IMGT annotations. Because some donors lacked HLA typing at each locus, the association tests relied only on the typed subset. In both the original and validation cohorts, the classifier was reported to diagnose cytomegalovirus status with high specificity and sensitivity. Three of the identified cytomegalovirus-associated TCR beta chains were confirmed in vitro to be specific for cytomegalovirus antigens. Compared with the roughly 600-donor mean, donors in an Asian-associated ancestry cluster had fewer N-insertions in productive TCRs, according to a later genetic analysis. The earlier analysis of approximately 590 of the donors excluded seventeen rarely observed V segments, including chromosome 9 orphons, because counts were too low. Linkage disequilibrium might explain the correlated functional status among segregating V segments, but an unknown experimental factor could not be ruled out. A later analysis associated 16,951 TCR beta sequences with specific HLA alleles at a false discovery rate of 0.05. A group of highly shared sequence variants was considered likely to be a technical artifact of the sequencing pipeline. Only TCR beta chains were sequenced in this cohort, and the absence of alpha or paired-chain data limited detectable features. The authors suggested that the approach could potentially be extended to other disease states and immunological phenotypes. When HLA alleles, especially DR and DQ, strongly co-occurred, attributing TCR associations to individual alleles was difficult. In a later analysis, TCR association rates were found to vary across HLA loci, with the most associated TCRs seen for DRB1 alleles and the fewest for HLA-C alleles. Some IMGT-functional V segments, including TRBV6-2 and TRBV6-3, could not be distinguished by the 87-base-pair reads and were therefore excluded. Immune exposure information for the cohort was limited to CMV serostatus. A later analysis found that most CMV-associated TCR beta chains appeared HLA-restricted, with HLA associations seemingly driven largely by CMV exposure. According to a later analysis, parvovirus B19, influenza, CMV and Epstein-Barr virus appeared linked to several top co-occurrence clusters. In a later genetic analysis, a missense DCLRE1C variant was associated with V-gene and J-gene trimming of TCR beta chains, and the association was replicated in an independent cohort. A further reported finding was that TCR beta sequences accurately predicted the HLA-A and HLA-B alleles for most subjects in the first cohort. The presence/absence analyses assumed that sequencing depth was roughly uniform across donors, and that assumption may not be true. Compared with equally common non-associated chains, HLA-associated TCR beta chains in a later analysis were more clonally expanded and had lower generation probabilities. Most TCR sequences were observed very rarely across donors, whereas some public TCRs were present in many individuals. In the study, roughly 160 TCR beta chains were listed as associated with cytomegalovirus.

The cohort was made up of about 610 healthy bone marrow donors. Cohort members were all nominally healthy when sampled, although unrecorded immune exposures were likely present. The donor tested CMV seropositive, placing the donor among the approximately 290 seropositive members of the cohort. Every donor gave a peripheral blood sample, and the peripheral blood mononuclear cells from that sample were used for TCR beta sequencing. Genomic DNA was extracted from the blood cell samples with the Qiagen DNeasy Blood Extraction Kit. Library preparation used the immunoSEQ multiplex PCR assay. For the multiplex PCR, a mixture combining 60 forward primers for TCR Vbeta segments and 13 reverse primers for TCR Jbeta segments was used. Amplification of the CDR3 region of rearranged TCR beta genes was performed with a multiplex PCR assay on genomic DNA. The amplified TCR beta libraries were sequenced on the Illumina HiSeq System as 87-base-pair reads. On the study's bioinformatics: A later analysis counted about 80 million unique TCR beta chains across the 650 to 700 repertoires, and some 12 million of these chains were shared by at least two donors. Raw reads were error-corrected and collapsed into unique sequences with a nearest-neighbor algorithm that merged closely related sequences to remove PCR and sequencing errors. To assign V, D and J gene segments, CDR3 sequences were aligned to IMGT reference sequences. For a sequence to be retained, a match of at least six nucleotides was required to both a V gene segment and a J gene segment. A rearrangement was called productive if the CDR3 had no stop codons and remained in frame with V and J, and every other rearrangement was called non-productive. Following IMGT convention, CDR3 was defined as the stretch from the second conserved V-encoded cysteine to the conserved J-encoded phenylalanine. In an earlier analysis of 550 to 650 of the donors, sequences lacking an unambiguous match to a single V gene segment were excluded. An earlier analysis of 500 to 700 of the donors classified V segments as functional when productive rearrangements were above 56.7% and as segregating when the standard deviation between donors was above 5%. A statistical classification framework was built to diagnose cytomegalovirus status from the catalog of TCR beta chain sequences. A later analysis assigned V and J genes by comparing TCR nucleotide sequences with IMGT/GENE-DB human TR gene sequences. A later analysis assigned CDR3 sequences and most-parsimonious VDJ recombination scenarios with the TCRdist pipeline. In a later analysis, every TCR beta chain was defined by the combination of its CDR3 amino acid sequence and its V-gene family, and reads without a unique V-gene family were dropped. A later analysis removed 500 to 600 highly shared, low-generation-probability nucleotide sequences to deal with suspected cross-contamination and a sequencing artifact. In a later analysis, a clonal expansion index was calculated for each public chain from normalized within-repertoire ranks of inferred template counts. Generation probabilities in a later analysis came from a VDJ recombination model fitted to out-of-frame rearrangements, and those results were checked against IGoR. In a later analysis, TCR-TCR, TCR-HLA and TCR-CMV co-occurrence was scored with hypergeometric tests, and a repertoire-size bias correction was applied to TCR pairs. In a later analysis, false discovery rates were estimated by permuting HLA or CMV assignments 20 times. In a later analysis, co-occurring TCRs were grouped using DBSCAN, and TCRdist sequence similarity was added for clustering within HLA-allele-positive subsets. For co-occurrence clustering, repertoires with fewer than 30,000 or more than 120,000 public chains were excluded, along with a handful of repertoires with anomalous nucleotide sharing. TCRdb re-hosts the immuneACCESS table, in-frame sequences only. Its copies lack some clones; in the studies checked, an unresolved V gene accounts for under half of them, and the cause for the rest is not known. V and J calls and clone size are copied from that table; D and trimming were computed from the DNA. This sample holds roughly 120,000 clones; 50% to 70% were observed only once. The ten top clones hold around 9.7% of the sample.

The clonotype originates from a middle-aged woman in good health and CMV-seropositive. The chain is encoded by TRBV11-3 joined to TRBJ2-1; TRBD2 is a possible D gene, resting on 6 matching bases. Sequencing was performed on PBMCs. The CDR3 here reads CASGRIKGEQFF. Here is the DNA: TGTGCCAGCGGGAGGATCAAGGGGGAGCAGTTCTTC.